A single sample is the source of the 9 T cell receptor beta chains below, sequenced in a study of neurological immune-mediated disorders. TCRdb recomputed calls from the 5' RACE reads with MiXCR, one row per CDR3 protein. Here the sample spans around 25,000 distinct CDR3 sequences, roughly 2.7% being singletons. Sequenced material: PBMCs. These receptor sequences come from a woman between 50 and 59 years old with multiple sclerosis.

This clonotype has ten or more counts. The genes are TRBV2 and TRBJ2-7; possible D gene TRBD1, 5 bases. Germline V gene lookup returns CDR1 SNHLY and CDR2 FYNNEI. CDR3 length: 11 residues. Trimming took 7 bases from V and 3 from J, leaving 7 bases between them. The CDR3 nucleotides are TGTGCCAGCAATAGGGGCTACGAGCAGTACTTC. Translated, it gives CASNRGYEQYF.

This clonotype came up many times. The chain uses TRBV5-1 and TRBJ2-5; D gene unclear. CDR3 length: 13 residues. Trimming pared 2 bases from V and 5 bases from J, leaving 10 bases between. Germline-derived CDR1 and CDR2 are SGHRS and YFSETQ. The DNA of the CDR3 is TGCGCCAGCAGCTTTCGCCTATCGGAGACCCAGTACTTC. This gives the protein CASSFRLSETQYF.

This clonotype has a count of ten or more. A read error may account for a junction end that differs from germline. For the CDR3, the DNA is TGTGCCAGCAGCTTAGCAGGACAGAATCAGCCCCAGAATTTT. Residues: CASSLAGQNQPQNF. The gene calls are TRBV7-9 and TRBJ1-5, with D maybe TRBD1 (6 bases). Germline V gives CDR1 SEHNR, CDR2 FQNEAQ (reference sequence). The CDR3 runs 14 residues.

CDR3 DNA sequence: TGCGCCAGCAGGCCCAAGCCACAGGGGGCGAACACTGAAGCTTTCTTT. This codes for CASRPKPQGANTEAFF. The chain has TRBV5-1 and TRBJ1-1; 9 bases match TRBD1. With 5 bases clipped from V and 1 base from J, the junction kept 9 bases outside the gene matches. The CDR3 consists of 16 residues. CDR1 is SGHRS and CDR2 is YFSETQ in the germline V gene.

Relative to its sample, this clonotype is medium-sized (0.01 to 0.1%). The V call is TRBV20-1, the J call TRBJ2-1; TRBD2 agrees at 13 bases. In germline, CDR1 is DFQATT, CDR2 SNEGSKA (reference sequence). The CDR3 contains 14 residues. The V gene end was trimmed by 5 bases and the J gene end by 10 bases; junction bases not matched to a gene: 8. DNA for the CDR3: TGCAGTGCTCTAACTAGCGGGAGGGCCGACGAGCAGTTCTTC. It specifies CSALTSGRADEQFF.

This clonotype was detected ten times or more. This rearrangement joins TRBV7-2 to TRBJ2-7, with D unresolved. The CDR3 is 12 amino acids. Germline CDR1 SGHTA, CDR2 FQGNSA. V was pared by 3 bases and J by 7 bases, with 10 bases between. The CDR3 nucleotides read TGTGCCAGCAGCTTTCCGGGTAGGGAGCAGTACTTC. Encoded protein: CASSFPGREQYF.

This clonotype has at least ten counts. The V call is TRBV29-1, the J call TRBJ2-3; no clear D. Between the trimmed V and J ends, which lost 4 bases and 3 bases, there was a span of 8 bases. Germline V gene lookup returns CDR1 SQVTM and CDR2 ANQGSEA. This CDR3 region has 12 residues. The CDR3 nucleotides read TGCAGCGTTGTAATCGTAACAGATACGCAGTATTTT. This encodes CSVVIVTDTQYF.

This clonotype was observed many times. This rearrangement joins TRBV12-3 or TRBV12-4 to TRBJ2-2, with 8 positions matching TRBD2. The CDR3 has 17 amino acids. Unmatched junction bases numbered 9, after V lost 3 bases and J lost 3 bases. The CDR3 protein is CASSLSGSAGYTGELFF. The CDR3 nucleotides are TGTGCCAGCAGTTTGAGCGGGAGTGCAGGGTACACCGGGGAGCTGTTTTTT.

This clonotype was observed at least ten times. The junction and the germline gene differ at one end; a read error may be behind it. J is TRBJ1-1 and V is TRBV12-3 or TRBV12-4; D possibly corresponds to TRBD1 (5 bases). This CDR3 contains 15 residues. In DNA form, the CDR3 reads TGTGCCAGTACACTTGTGGGGGGTCTGAAGACTGAAGCTTTCTTT. This gives the protein CASTLVGGLKTEAFF.